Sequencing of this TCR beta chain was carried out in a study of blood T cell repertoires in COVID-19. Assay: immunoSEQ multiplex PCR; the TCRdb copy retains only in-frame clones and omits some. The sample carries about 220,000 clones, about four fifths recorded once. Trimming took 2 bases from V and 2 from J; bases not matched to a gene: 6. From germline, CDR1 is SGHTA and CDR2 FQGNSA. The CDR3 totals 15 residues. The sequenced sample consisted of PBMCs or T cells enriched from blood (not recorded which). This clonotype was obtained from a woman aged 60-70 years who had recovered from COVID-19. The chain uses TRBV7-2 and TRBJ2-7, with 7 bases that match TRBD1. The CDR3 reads CASSLSTGVPYEQYF. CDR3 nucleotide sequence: TGTGCCAGCAGCTTAAGTACAGGGGTCCCCTACGAGCAGTACTTC.